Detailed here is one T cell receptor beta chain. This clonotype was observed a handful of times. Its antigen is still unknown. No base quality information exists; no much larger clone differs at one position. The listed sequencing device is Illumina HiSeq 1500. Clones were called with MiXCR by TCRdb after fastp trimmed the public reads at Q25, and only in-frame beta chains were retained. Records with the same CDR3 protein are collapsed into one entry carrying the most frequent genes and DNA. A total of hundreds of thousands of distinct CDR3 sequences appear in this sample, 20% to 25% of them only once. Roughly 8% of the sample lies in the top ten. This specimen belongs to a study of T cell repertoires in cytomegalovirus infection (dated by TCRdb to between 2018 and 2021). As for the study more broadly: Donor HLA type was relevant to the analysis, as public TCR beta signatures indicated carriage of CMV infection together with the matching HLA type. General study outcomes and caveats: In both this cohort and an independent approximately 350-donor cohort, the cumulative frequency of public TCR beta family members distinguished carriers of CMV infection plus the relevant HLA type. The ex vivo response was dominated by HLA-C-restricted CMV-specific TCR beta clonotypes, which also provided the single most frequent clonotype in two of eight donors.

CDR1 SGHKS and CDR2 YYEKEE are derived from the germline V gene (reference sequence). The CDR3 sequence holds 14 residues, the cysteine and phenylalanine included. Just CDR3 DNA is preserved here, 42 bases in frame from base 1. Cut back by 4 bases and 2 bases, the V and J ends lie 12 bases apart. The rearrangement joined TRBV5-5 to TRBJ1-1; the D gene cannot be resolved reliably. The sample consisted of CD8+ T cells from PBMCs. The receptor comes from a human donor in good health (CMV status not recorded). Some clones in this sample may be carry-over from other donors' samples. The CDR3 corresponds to CASSPFVVNTEAFF. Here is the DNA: TGTGCCAGCAGCCCCTTTGTAGTAAACACTGAAGCTTTCTTT.